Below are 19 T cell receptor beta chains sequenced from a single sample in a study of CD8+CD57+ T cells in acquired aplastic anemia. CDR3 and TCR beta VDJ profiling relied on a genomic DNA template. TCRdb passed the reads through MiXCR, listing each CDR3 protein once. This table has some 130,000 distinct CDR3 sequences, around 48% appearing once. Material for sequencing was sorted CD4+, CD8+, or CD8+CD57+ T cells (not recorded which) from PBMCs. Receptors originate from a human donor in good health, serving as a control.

The CDR3, as DNA: TGTGCCAGCAGTGAAGGGACGGTAAACTATGGCTACACCTTC. Translated, it gives CASSEGTVNYGYTF. The V gene is TRBV2, the J gene TRBJ1-2; D not certain. V lost 1 base and J lost 2, with 8 bases in between. The CDR3 contains 14 residues. The germline V gene has CDR1 SNHLY and CDR2 FYNNEI.

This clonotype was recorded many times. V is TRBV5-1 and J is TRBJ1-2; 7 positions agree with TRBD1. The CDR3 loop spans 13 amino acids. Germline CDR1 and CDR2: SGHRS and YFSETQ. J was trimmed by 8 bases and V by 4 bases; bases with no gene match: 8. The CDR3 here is CASSPDRALGYTF. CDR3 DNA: TGCGCCAGCAGCCCCGACAGGGCGCTAGGCTACACCTTC.

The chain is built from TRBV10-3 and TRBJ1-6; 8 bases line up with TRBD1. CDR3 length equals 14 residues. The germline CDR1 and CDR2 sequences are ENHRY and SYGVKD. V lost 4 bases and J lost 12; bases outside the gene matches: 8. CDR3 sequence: CAISGAGGDGPLHF. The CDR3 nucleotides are TGTGCCATCAGTGGGGCAGGGGGCGACGGACCCCTCCACTTT.

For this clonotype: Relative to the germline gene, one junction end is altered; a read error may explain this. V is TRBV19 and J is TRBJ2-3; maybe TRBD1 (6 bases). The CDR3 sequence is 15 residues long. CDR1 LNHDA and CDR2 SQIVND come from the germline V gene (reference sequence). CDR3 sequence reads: CASKISSRGADTQCF. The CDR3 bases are TGTGCCAGTAAGATATCGAGCAGGGGAGCAGATACGCAGTGTTTT.

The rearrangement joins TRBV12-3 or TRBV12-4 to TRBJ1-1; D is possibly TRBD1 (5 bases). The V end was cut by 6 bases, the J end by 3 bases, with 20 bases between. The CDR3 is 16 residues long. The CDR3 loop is CASSQLGGKMDTEAFF. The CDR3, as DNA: TGTGCCAGCAGCCAATTGGGGGGTAAGATGGACACTGAAGCTTTCTTT.

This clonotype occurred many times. The CDR3 bases are TGTGCCAGCAGTGACTATGGGACAGAGATCACTGGCTACACCTTC. Translating it yields CASSDYGTEITGYTF. V usage is TRBV2 and J usage is TRBJ1-2, with TRBD1 matching 7 bases. The CDR3 is 15 residues long. V dropped 3 bases and J dropped 7; count of bases not matched to a gene: 11. CDR1 and CDR2 (germline): SNHLY, FYNNEI.

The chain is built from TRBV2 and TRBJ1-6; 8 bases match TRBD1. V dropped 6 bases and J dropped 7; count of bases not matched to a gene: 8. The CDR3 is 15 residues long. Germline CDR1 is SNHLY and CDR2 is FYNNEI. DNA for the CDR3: TGTGCCAGCAGACCCGGGACAGGACAAAATTCACCCCTCCACTTT. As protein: CASRPGTGQNSPLHF.

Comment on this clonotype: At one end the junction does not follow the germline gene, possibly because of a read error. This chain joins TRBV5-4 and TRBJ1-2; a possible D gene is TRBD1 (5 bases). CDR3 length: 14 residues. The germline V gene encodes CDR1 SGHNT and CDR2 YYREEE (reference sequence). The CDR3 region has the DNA TGTACCAGCAGCGGAGGGGATCTCGGATATGGCTACACCTTC. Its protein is CTSSGGDLGYGYTF.

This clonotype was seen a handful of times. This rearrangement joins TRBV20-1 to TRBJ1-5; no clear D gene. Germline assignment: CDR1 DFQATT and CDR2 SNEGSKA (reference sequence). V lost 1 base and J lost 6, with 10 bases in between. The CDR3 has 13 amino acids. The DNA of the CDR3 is TGCAGTGCTAGAGGTGGAGGGAGTCAGCCCCAGCATTTT. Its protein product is CSARGGGSQPQHF.

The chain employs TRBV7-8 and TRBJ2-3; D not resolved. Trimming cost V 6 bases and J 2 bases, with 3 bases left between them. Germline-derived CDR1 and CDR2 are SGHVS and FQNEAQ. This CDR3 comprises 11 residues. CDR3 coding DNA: TGTGCCAGCAGGAACACAGATACGCAGTATTTT. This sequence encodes CASRNTDTQYF.

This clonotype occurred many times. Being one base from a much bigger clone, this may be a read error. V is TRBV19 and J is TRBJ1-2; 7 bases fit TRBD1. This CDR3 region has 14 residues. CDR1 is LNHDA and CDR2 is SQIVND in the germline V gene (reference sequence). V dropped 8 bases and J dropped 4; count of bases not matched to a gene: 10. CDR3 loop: CASGNRQGIYGYTF. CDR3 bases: TGTGCCAGTGGGAACCGACAGGGTATCTATGGCTACACCTTC.

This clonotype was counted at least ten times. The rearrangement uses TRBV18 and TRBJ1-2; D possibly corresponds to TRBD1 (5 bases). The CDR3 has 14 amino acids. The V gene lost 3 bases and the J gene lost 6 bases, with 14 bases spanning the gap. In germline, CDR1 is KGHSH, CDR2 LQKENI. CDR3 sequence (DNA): TGTGCCAGCTCACCCCCAAGGGGTATCCATGGCTACACCTTC. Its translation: CASSPPRGIHGYTF.

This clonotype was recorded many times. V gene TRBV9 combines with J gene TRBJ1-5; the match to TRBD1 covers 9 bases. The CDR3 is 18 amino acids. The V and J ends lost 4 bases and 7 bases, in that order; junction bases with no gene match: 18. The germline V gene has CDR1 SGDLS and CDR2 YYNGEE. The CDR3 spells CASSPLYAGQGINQPQHF. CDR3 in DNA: TGTGCCAGCAGCCCACTGTATGCGGGACAGGGAATCAACCAGCCCCAGCATTTT.

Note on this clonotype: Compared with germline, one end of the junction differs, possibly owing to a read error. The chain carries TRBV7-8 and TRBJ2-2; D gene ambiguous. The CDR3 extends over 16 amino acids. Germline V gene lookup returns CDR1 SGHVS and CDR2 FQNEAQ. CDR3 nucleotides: TGTGCCGGCAGCTGGAGCCTGAGAACGAACACCGGGGAGCTGTTTTTT. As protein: CAGSWSLRTNTGELFF. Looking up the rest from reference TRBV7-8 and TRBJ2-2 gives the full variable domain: GAGVSQSPRYKVAKRGQDVALRCDPISGHVSLFWYQQALGQGPEFLTYFQNEAQLDKSGLPSDRFFAERPEGSVSTLKIQRTQQEDSAVYLCAGSWSLRTNTGELFFGEGSRLTVL.

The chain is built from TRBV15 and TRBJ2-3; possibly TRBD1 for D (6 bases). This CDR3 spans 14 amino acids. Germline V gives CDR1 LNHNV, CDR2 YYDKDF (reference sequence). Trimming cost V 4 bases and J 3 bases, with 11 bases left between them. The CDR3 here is CATSIATGTDTQYF. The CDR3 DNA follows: TGTGCCACCAGCATAGCTACAGGGACAGATACGCAGTATTTT.

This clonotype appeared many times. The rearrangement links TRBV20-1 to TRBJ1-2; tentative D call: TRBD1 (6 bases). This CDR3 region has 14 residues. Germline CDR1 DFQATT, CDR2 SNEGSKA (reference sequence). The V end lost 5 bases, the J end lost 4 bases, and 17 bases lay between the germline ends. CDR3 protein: CSARHPGESYGYTF. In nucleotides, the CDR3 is TGCAGTGCTCGCCACCCAGGGGAAAGCTATGGCTACACCTTC.

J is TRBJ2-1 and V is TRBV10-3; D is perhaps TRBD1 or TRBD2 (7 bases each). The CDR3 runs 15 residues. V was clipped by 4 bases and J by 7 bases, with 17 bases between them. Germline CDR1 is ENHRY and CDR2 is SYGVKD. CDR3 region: CAISGGGGARNEQFF. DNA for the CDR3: TGTGCCATCAGTGGGGGAGGGGGCGCGCGGAATGAGCAGTTCTTC.

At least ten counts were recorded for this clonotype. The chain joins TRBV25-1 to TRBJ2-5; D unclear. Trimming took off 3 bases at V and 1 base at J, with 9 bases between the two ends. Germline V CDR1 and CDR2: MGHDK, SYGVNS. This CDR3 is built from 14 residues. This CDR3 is CASSDTVSQETQYF. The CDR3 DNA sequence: TGTGCCAGCAGTGACACAGTATCCCAAGAGACCCAGTACTTC.

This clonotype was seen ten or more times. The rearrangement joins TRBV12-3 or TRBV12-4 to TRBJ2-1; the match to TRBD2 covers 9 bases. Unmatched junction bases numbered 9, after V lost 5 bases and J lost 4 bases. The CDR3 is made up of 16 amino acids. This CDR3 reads CASSPPASGAYNEQFF. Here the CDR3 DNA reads TGTGCCAGCAGTCCGCCGGCTAGCGGGGCATACAATGAGCAGTTCTTC.